Below are 17 T cell receptor gamma chains sequenced from a single sample in a study of intestinal T cells in coeliac disease. The TRG library came from approximately 0.2 ug of biopsy DNA amplified with LymphoTrack primers. TCRdb re-called the multiplex PCR reads through CATT. The data hold 950 to 1,000 gamma-chain clones, with around 50% observed a single time. Fewer than 11 formalin-fixed paraffin-embedded scrolls, each 5 µm thick, supplied each case's genomic DNA. The specimen was a duodenal biopsy. The receptor source for this set is a human donor with celiac disease.

On this clone itself: The protein held in TCRdb is that of a much larger clone and does not match this DNA's translation at residue 4, likely because of a read error; the protein shown is translated from the DNA. The chain carries TRGV4 and TRGJ1 or TRGJ2. Trimming took 9 bases from V and 4 from J; bases not matched to a gene: 6. This CDR3 has 11 residues. Per the germline V gene, CDR1 is EGSTGY and CDR2 is YDSYTSSV. The CDR3 bases are TGTGCCACCCGGGCCTATTATAAGAAACTCTTT. It is translated as CATRAYYKKLF.

The rearrangement uses TRGV3 and TRGJ1 or TRGJ2. Germline V gene data show CDR1 as VTNTFY and CDR2 as YDVSTARD (reference sequence). The CDR3 covers 15 residues. Unmatched junction bases numbered 5, after V lost 0 bases and J lost 0 bases. Written as DNA, the CDR3 is TGTGCCACCTGGGACAGGGCGACGAATTATTATAAGAAACTCTTT. The encoded protein is CATWDRATNYYKKLF.

Sample share makes this clone large. This chain uses TRGV8 with TRGJ1 or TRGJ2. The CDR3 length is 13 residues. In germline, CDR1 is VENAVY, CDR2 YDSYNSRV. V trimming: 2 bases; J trimming: 10 bases; junction bases outside the gene matches: 11. The CDR3 is CATWDKDSRKKLF. The CDR3 DNA reads TGTGCCACCTGGGATAAAGATAGTCGGAAGAAACTCTTT.

This clone was counted between two and nine times. This chain links TRGV3 with TRGJ1 or TRGJ2. There are 15 residues in the CDR3. J lost 5 bases, V lost 0 bases, and 10 bases had no gene match. Germline CDR1 VTNTFY, CDR2 YDVSTARD (reference sequence). CDR3 nucleotide sequence: TGTGCCACCTGGGACAGGCGACGAATTCATTATAAGAAACTCTTT. It specifies CATWDRRRIHYKKLF.

As concerns this clone: The protein that TCRdb holds for this DNA derives from a much larger clone and differs from the translated DNA at residue 6, which likely indicates a read error; the protein shown here is translated from the DNA. The CDR3 loop reads CACWPILGIKTF. DNA for the CDR3: TGTGCCTGCTGGCCCATCCTAGGGATCAAGACGTTT. The chain uses TRGV11 and TRGJP2. TRGV11 is sorted into the ORF group, with uncertain function. The CDR3 sequence is 12 residues long. With V trimmed by 9 bases and J by 12 bases, 10 bases remained unmatched.

V usage is TRGV2 and J usage is TRGJP2. Germline V gene data show CDR1 as EGSNGY and CDR2 as YDSYNSKV. This CDR3 has 18 amino acids. Losses at the gene ends were 2 bases for V and 5 bases for J; bases not matched to a gene: 17. The CDR3 DNA is TGTGCCACCTGGGACGAGGGTGACGGATGGGGGAGTGATTGGATCAAGACGTTT. Protein sequence: CATWDEGDGWGSDWIKTF.

About this clone: TCRdb's protein for this DNA is that of a much larger clone and differs from the translation at residue 9, likely a read error; the protein shown is the DNA translation. CDR3 bases: TGTGCCACCTGGACCGACGATTGGACCAAGACGTTT. Its translation: CATWTDDWTKTF. The chain has TRGV8 and TRGJP2. Germline CDR1 is VENAVY and CDR2 is YDSYNSRV. The length of the CDR3 is 12 residues.

This clone occurred once. The gene calls are TRGV2 and TRGJ1 or TRGJ2. The CDR3 runs 15 residues. CDR1 is EGSNGY, CDR2 YDSYNSKV, per germline. Losses at the gene ends were 10 bases for V and 0 bases for J; bases not matched to a gene: 15. DNA for the CDR3: TGTGCCACTGCACGCGGCACCAGGAATTATTATAAGAAACTCTTT. Translating it yields CATARGTRNYYKKLF.

Details on this clone: Translating this DNA gives a protein that differs at residue 3 from the TCRdb one, which belongs to a much larger clone; a read error is likely, and the protein shown is this translation. The CDR3 is CAPWPKKLF. The CDR3 DNA follows: TGTGCCCCCTGGCCTAAGAAACTCTTT. The genes are TRGV2 and TRGJ1 or TRGJ2. CDR1 is EGSNGY, CDR2 YDSYNSKV, per germline. This CDR3 region has 9 residues.

This clone was detected only a few times. A much larger clone differs from this one at a single base, so this may be a read error. The sample holds other DNA sequences that translate to the same CDR3. V usage is TRGV10 and J usage is TRGJP1. TRGV10 is reported as an ORF; its role is uncertain. The trim removed 12 bases at V and 4 bases at J, leaving 18 bases unmatched. The CDR3 is 16 residues long. CDR3 DNA sequence: TGTGCTGCATGGGATTATGGGCACTTCACTGGTTGGTTCAAGATATTT. This gives the protein CAAWDYGHFTGWFKIF.

By share, this clone counts as large. The sample carries other DNA sequences with the same CDR3. The chain employs TRGV4 and TRGJ1 or TRGJ2. The J segment lost 4 bases and the V segment lost 5 bases, leaving 2 bases of the junction unmatched. In germline, CDR1 is EGSTGY, CDR2 YDSYTSSV. This CDR3 has 11 residues. The CDR3 here is CATWAYYKKLF. CDR3 in DNA: TGTGCCACCTGGGCCTATTATAAGAAACTCTTT.

V is TRGV2 and J is TRGJP2. The germline CDR1 and CDR2 sequences are EGSNGY and YDSYNSKV. This CDR3 is 15 amino acids long. Trimming took 0 bases from V and 4 from J; bases not matched to a gene: 5. This CDR3 is CATWDGPSSDWIKTF. The DNA for the CDR3 is TGTGCCACCTGGGACGGGCCCTCTAGTGATTGGATCAAGACGTTT.

This clone was seen a single time. The V and J genes are TRGV8 and TRGJ1 or TRGJ2. The V gene end was trimmed by 4 bases and the J gene end by 6 bases; junction bases not matched to a gene: 12. The CDR3 spans 14 residues. Germline V gene sequence: CDR1 VENAVY, CDR2 YDSYNSRV. CDR3 region: CATWEHRISYKKLF. The DNA for the CDR3 is TGTGCCACCTGGGAACATCGAATTAGTTATAAGAAACTCTTT.

In the case of this clone: A far larger clone is off by one base, so a read error is likely. This same CDR3 is encoded by further DNA sequences in the sample. The V gene is TRGV11, the J gene TRGJP2. TRGV11 is an ORF, with its function uncertain. This CDR3 spans 12 amino acids. CDR3 in DNA: TGCGCCTGCTGGCCCGTCCTAGGGATCAAGACGTTT. It codes for CACWPVLGIKTF.

To note about this clone: Other nucleotide sequences in the sample specify the same CDR3. The rearrangement joins TRGV8 to TRGJ1 or TRGJ2. Per the germline V gene, CDR1 is VENAVY and CDR2 is YDSYNSRV. This CDR3 region has 10 residues. The CDR3 protein is CAPGIGGKLF. CDR3 DNA sequence: TGTGCACCTGGGATAGGGGGAAAACTCTTT.

This chain links TRGV2 with TRGJ1 or TRGJ2. The V gene end was trimmed by 0 bases and the J gene end by 7 bases; junction bases not matched to a gene: 6. Germline CDR1 reads EGSNGY; CDR2 reads YDSYNSKV. The CDR3 consists of 13 residues. CDR3 nucleotide sequence: TGTGCCACCTGGGACGGGGCAGGCTATAAGAAACTCTTT. The encoded protein is CATWDGAGYKKLF.

In the case of this clone: TCRdb shows a much larger clone's protein in place of this DNA's translation, and the two differ at residue 8, likely through a read error; the protein shown is translated from the DNA. This rearrangement joins TRGV9 to TRGJ1 or TRGJ2. This CDR3 spans 12 amino acids. V dropped 0 bases and J dropped 8; count of bases not matched to a gene: 4. Looked up from germline, CDR1 is GITISATS and CDR2 is ISYDGTV (reference sequence). The CDR3: CALWEVRHKKLF. DNA of the CDR3: TGTGCCTTGTGGGAGGTGCGGCATAAGAAACTCTTT.